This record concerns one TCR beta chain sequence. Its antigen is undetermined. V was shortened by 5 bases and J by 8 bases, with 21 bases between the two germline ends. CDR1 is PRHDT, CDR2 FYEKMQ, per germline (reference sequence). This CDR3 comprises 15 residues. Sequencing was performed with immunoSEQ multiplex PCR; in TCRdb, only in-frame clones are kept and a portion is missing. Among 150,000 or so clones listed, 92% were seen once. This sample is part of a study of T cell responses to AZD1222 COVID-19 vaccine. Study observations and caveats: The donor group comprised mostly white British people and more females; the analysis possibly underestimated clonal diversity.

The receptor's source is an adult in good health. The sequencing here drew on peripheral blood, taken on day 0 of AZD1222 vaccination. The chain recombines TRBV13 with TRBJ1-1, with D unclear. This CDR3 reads CASSPIGGFRVEAFF. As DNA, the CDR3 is TGTGCCAGCAGCCCCATCGGCGGGTTTCGGGTGGAAGCTTTCTTT.